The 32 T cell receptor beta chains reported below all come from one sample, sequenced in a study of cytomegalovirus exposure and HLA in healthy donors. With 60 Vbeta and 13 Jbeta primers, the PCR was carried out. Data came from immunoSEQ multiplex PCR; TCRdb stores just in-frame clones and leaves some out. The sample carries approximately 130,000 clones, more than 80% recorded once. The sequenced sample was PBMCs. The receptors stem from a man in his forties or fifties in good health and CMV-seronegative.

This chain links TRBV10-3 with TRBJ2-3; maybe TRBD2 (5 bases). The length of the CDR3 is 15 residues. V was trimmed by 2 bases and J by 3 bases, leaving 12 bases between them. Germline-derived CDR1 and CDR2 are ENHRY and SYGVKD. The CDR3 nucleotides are TGTGCCATCAGTGAGAAGGGAATAGCGACAGATACGCAGTATTTT. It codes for CAISEKGIATDTQYF.

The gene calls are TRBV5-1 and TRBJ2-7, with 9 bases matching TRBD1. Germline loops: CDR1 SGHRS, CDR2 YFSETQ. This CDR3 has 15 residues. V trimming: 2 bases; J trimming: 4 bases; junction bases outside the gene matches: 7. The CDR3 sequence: CASSLRGQGRYEQYF. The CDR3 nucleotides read TGCGCCAGCAGCTTAAGAGGACAGGGGAGGTACGAGCAGTACTTC.

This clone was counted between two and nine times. The CDR3 reads CASSLGQGQDTQYF. The CDR3 nucleotides are TGCGCCAGCAGCCTTGGACAGGGTCAGGATACGCAGTATTTT. This chain links TRBV4-3 with TRBJ2-3; TRBD1 matches at 8 bases. The CDR3 spans 14 residues. J was trimmed by 6 bases and V by 4 bases; bases with no gene match: 6. The V gene's germline CDR1 is LGHNA and CDR2 YSLEER.

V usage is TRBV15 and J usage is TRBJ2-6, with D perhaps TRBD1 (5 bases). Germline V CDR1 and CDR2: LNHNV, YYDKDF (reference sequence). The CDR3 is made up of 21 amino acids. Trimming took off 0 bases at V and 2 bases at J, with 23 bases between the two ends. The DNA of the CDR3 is TGTGCCACCAGCAGAGATCGCGGCAGGGAAAGTGTTGGTGCTGGGGCCAACGTCCTGACTTTC. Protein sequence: CATSRDRGRESVGAGANVLTF.

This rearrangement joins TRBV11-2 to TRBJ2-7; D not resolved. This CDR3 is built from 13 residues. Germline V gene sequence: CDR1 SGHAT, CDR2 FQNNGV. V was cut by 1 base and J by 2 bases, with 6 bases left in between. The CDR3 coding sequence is TGTGCCAGCAGCTTAGGTTCAGCCTACGAGCAGTACTTC. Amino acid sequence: CASSLGSAYEQYF. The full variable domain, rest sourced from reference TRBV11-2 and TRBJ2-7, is EAGVAQSPRYKIIEKRQSVAFWCNPISGHATLYWYQQILGQGPKLLIQFQNNGVVDDSQLPKDRFSAERLKGVDSTLKIQPAKLEDSAVYLCASSLGSAYEQYFGPGTRLTVT.

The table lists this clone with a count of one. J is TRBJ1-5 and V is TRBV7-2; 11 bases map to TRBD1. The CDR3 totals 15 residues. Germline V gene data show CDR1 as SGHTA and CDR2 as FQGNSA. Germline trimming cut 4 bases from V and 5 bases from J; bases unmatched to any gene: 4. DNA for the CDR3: TGTGCCAGCAGCTGGGGGACAGGGGGAGATCAGCCCCAGCATTTT. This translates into CASSWGTGGDQPQHF.

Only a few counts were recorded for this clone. CDR3 loop: CASSLSGGGYEQYF. The CDR3, as DNA: TGTGCCAGCAGCTTATCGGGGGGCGGCTACGAGCAGTACTTC. J is TRBJ2-7 and V is TRBV13; maybe TRBD2 (7 bases). Germline lookup yields CDR1 PRHDT and CDR2 FYEKMQ (reference sequence). V lost 2 bases and J 3 bases, leaving 11 bases between the germline ends. The CDR3 contains 14 residues.

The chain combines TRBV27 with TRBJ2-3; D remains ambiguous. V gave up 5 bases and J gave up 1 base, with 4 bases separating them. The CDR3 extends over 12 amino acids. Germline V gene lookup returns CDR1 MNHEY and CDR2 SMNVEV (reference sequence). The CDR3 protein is CASSLGTDTQYF. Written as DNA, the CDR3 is TGTGCCAGCAGTCTCGGCACAGATACGCAGTATTTT.

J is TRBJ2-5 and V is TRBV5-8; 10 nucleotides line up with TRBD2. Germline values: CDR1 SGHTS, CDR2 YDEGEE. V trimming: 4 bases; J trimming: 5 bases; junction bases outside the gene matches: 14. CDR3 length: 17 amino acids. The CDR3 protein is CASSGGSWTSGLETQYF. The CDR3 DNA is TGTGCCAGCAGCGGGGGTAGTTGGACTAGCGGCCTTGAGACCCAGTACTTC.

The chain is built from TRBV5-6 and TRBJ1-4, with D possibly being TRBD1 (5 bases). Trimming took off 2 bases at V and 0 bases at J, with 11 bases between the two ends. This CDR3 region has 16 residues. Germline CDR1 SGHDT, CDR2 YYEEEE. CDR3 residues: CASSLRGLATNEKLFF. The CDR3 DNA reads TGTGCCAGCAGCTTAAGGGGCCTTGCAACTAATGAAAAACTGTTTTTT.

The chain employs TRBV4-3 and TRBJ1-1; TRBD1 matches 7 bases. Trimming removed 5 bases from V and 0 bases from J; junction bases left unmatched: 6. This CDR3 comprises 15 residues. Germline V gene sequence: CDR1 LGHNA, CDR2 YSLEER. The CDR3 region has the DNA TGCGCCAGCAGCTCACGACAGGGTATGAACACTGAAGCTTTCTTT. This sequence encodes CASSSRQGMNTEAFF.

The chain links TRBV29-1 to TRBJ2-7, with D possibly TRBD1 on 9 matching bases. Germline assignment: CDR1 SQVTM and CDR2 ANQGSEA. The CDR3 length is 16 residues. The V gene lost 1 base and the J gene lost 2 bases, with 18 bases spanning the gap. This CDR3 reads CSVEGRGDRETYEQYF. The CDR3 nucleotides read TGCAGCGTTGAAGGGCGGGGGGACAGGGAGACCTACGAGCAGTACTTC.

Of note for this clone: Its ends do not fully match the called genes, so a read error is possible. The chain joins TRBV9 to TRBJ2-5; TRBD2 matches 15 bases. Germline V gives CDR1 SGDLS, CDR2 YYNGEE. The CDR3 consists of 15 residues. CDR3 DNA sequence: TGTGCCAGCAGCGTGGGACTAGCGGGGGGCGAGATCCAGTACTTC. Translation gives CASSVGLAGGEIQYF.

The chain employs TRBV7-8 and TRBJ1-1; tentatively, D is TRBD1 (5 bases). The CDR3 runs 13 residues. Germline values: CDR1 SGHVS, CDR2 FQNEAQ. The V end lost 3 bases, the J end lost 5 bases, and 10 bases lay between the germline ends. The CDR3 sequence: CASSLGGGTEAFF. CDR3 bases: TGTGCCAGCAGCTTGGGCGGGGGAACTGAAGCTTTCTTT.

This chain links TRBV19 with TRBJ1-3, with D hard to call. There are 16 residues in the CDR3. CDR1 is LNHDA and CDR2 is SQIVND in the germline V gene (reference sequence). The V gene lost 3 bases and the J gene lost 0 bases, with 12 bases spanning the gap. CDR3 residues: CASSISWSYSGNTIYF. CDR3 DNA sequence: TGTGCCAGTAGTATCAGTTGGAGTTACTCTGGAAACACCATATATTTT. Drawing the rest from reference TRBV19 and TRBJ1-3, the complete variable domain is DGGITQSPKYLFRKEGQNVTLSCEQNLNHDAMYWYRQDPGQGLRLIYYSQIVNDFQKGDIAEGYSVSREKKESFPLTVTSAQKNPTAFYLCASSISWSYSGNTIYFGEGSWLTVV.

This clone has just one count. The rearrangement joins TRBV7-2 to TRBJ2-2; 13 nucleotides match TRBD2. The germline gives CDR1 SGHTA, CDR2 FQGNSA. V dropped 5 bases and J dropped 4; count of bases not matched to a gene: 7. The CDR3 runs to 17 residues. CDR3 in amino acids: CASSISLAGGFTGELFF. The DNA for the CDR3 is TGTGCCAGCAGCATTTCACTAGCGGGAGGGTTCACCGGGGAGCTGTTTTTT.

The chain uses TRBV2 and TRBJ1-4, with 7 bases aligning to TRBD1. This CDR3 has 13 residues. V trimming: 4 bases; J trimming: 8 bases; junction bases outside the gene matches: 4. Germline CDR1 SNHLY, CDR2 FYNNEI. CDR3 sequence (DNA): TGTGCCAGCAGTGTGGGACAGTGGGAAAAACTGTTTTTT. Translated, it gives CASSVGQWEKLFF.

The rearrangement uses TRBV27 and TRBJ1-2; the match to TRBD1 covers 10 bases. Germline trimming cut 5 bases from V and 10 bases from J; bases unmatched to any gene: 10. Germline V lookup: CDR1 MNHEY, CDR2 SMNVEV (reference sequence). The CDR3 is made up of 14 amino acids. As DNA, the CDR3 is TGTGCCAGCAGTCAGCGACAGGGGGCTGGTGACTACACCTTC. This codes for CASSQRQGAGDYTF.

The CDR3, as DNA: TGTGCCTGGGAGTGGGATTCAGGGGGCCAAGGCTACACCTTC. Residues: CAWEWDSGGQGYTF. This chain uses TRBV30 with TRBJ1-2, with 8 nucleotides matching TRBD1. From germline, CDR1 is GTSNPN and CDR2 SVGIG (reference sequence). V gave up 5 bases and J gave up 8 bases; unmatched junction bases: 13. The CDR3 length is 14 residues.

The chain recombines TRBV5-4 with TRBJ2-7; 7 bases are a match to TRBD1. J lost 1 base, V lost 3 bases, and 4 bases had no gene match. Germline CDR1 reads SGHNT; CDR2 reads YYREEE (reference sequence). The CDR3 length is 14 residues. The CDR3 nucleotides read TGTGCCAGCAGCTACAGGGGCGGTTCCTACGAGCAGTACTTC. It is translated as CASSYRGGSYEQYF. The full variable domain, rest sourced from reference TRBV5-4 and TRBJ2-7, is ETGVTQSPTHLIKTRGQQVTLRCSSQSGHNTVSWYQQALGQGPQFIFQYYREEENGRGNFPPRFSGLQFPNYSSELNVNALELDDSALYLCASSYRGGSYEQYFGPGTRLTVT.

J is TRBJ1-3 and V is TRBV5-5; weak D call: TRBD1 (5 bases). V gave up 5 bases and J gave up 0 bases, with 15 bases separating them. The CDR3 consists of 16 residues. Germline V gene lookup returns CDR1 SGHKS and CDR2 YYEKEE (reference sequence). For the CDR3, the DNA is TGTGCCAGCAGGGCACAACAGGCCATCTCTGGAAACACCATATATTTT. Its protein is CASRAQQAISGNTIYF. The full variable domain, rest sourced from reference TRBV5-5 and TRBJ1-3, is DAGVTQSPTHLIKTRGQQVTLRCSPISGHKSVSWYQQVLGQGPQFIFQYYEKEERGRGNFPDRFSARQFPNYSSELNVNALLLGDSALYLCASRAQQAISGNTIYFGEGSWLTVV.

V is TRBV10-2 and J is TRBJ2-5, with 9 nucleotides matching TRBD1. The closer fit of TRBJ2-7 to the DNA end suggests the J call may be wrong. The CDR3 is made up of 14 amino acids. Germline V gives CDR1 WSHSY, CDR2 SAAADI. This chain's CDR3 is CASSTGTGTYEQYF. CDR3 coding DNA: TGCGCCAGCAGTACCGGGACAGGGACCTACGAGCAGTACTTC.

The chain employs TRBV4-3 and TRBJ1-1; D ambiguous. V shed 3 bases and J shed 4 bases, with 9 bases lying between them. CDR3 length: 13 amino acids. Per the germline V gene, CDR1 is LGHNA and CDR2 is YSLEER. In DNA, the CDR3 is TGCGCCAGCAGCCATGATCCGGGCACTGAAGCTTTCTTT. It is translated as CASSHDPGTEAFF.

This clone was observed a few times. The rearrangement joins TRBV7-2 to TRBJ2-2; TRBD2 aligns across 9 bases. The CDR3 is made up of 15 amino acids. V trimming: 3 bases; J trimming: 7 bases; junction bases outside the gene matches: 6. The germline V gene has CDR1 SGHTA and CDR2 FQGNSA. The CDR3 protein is CASSLLAGSDGELFF. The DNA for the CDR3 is TGTGCCAGCAGCTTGCTAGCGGGGTCTGACGGGGAGCTGTTTTTT.

The CDR3 DNA follows: TGTGCCAGTAGGGATCCGGGCGGGAAACCTAACTATGGCTACACCTTC. Protein: CASRDPGGKPNYGYTF. The V call is TRBV19, the J call TRBJ1-2; D is uncertain. Germline V gives CDR1 LNHDA, CDR2 SQIVND (reference sequence). Trimming shortened V by 6 bases and J by 0 bases, and 17 bases separated the two germline ends. There are 16 residues in the CDR3.

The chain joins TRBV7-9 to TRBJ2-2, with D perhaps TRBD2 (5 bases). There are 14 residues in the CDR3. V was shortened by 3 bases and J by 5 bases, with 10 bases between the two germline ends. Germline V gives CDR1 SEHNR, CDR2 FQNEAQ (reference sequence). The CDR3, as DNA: TGTGCCAGCAGCTTTCTGGCGGGTACCGGGGAGCTGTTTTTT. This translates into CASSFLAGTGELFF.

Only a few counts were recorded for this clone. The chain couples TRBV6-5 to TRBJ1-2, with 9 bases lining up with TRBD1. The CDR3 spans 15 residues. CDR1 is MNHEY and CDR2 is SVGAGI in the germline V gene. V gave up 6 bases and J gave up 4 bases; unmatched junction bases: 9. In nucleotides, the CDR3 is TGTGCCAGCAGCCCCGGACAGGGGTCTAGCTATGGCTACACCTTC. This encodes CASSPGQGSSYGYTF.

The CDR3 DNA follows: TGTGCCAGCAGCTTCGTCGGCAGAGACTACGAGCAGTACTTC. It translates to CASSFVGRDYEQYF. The chain couples TRBV5-6 to TRBJ2-5, with D hard to call. The DNA matches TRBJ2-7 better at its end, which makes the J call doubtful. Germline CDR1 is SGHDT and CDR2 is YYEEEE. The CDR3 spans 14 residues.

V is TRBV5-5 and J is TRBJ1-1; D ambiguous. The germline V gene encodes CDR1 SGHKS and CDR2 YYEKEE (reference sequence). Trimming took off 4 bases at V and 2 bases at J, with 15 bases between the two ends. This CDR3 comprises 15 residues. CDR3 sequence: CASSPLTTGNTEAFF. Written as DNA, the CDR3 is TGTGCCAGCAGCCCGCTGACGACGGGAAACACTGAAGCTTTCTTT.

The CDR3 bases are TGCAGCGTTGAAGATCAGGTGAGGGCTGGCTACACCTTC. The encoded protein is CSVEDQVRAGYTF. The rearrangement joins TRBV29-1 to TRBJ1-2; D remains ambiguous. The germline V gene encodes CDR1 SQVTM and CDR2 ANQGSEA. V was clipped by 0 bases and J by 7 bases, with 12 bases between them. This CDR3 is 13 amino acids long.

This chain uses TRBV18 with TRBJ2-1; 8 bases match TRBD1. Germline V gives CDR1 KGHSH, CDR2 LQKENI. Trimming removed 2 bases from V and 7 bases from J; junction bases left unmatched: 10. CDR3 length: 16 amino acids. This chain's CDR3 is CASSPFDRGPFNEQFF. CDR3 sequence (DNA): TGTGCCAGCTCACCATTTGACAGGGGCCCGTTTAATGAGCAGTTCTTC.

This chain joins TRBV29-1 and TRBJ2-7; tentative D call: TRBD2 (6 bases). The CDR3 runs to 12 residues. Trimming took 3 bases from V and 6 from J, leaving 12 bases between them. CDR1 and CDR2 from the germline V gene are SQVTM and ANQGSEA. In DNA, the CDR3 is TGCAGCGTTGAGGGCGGGGTGAGCGAGCAGTACTTC. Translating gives CSVEGGVSEQYF.